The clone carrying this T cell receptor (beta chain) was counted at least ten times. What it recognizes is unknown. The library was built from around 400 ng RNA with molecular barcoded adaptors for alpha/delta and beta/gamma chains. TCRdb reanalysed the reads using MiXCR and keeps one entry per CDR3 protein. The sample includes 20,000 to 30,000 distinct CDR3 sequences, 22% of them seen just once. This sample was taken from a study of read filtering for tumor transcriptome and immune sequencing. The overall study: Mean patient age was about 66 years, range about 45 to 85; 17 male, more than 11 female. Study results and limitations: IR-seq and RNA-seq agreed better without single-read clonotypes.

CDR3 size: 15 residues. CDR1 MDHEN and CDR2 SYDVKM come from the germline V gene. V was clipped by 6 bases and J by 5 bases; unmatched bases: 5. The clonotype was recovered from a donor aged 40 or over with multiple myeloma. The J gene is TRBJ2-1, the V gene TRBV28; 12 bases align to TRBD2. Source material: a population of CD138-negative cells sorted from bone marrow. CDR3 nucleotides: TGTGCCAGCAGCCCCAGGACTAGCGGGAACAATGAGCAGTTCTTC. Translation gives CASSPRTSGNNEQFF.